This T cell receptor beta chain was recovered during a study of T cells in Graves' hyperthyroidism and ophthalmopathy (dated by TCRdb to about 2019). In terms of the full investigation: Peripheral blood samples were taken at the time of initial diagnosis, prior to any treatment. To identify distinguishing TCR V-J signatures, a discovery cohort of about a hundred patients was used, comprising 43 with Graves' ophthalmopathy and some 60 with stable Graves' hyperthyroidism. Whether ophthalmopathy could be predicted prospectively was tested in an independent validation cohort made up of about 18 hyperthyroidism patients plus 17 patients who later progressed to ophthalmopathy. The roughly 100 discovery patients were divided at random into training and test sets in a 7:3 ratio. In addition, the study compared T-cell repertoires in thyroid tissue and in blood from six Graves' hyperthyroidism patients. Once sampling was done, hyperthyroidism patients were given methimazole at a starting dose of 30 mg daily, whereas ophthalmopathy patients were given high-dose intravenous methylprednisolone. TCR Vbeta CDR3 sequencing of approximately 140 peripheral blood samples (43 ophthalmopathy, roughly 72 hyperthyroidism and roughly 17 progressor patients) is reported in the paper.

The full study reports these points: In validation, the model predicted progression to ophthalmopathy a median of roughly six months before onset, with over 60% sensitivity and about 75% specificity. Sample size was not statistically predetermined, and blinding of investigators to group allocation was not performed. Most expanded thyroid clonotypes (frequency above 0.001) were also found in blood, which suggests that blood repertoires may mirror thyroid immune responses. A model built on a 13 V-J signature distinguished ophthalmopathy from stable hyperthyroidism, reaching 87.88% sensitivity and about 81% specificity in cross-validation and 80%/75% in testing.

Ophthalmopathy patients had moderately to severely active disease, Clinical Activity Score of at least 3, NOSPECS grade of at least 4, and duration under 3 months. The study excluded patients with uncontrolled infections, other autoimmune diseases, pregnancy or lactation. Diagnoses relied on clinical symptoms, serum thyroxine and TRAb, thyroid ultrasound and orbital computed tomography. PBMCs were separated from around 9.1 ml of fresh peripheral blood using Ficoll-Paque density gradient centrifugation. Total RNA was extracted using Trizol reagent, and RNA quality was assessed on an Agilent 2100 Bioanalyzer. The TCR beta CDR3 regions were amplified from the RNA transcripts. For the first round of RT-PCR on the TCR CDR3, the HTBI primer set was used together with the Qiagen OneStep RT-PCR kit. Libraries were constructed in a second round of multiplex PCR, after which size selection and purification were carried out. Libraries were sequenced paired-end with 100 bp reads on an Illumina HiSeq2000. Processing in the source paper ran as follows. SOAPnuke was used to process the raw data, removing reads that contained adapters or uncalled bases, had a mean Phred below 15, or lacked an exact match to the constant primer or identifier. High-quality paired reads were merged using COPE v1.2.5, and each unique nucleotide sequence was defined as a clonotype. MiTCR v1.1 was used to align clonotypes to the IMGT TRBV, TRBD and TRBJ reference segments. Analysis was restricted to V-J combinations with a frequency above 0.0001, which covered roughly 99% of repertoires. A TCS score was defined as the ratio between F50 (clonal expansion) and ExV (chaos), using BLOSUM62-based TCRdist between CDR3 peptides within each V-J. Welch's t-statistics and random forest reduced around 550 V-J features to roughly 13, which were used in a naive Bayes classifier (R e1071). The public reads were quality trimmed at Q25 with fastp and then assembled into clones with MiXCR by TCRdb, keeping productive beta chains. One record per CDR3 amino acid sequence lists the most common genes and DNA. TCRdb assigned the V and J calls; the authors' analysis was not used. The sample table contains hundreds of thousands of distinct CDR3 sequences; only one count was recorded for about 14% of them. The ten largest clones represent around 13% of the sample.

Many counts were recorded for this clonotype. This clone's antigen is unknown. Nothing much larger sits one base from this clone, and base qualities are not available. The germline V gene yields LGHNT for CDR1 and FRNRAP for CDR2. Taken from cysteine to phenylalanine, the CDR3 has 14 residues. Only the CDR3 DNA stays, 42 bases, in frame from base 1. Trimming leaves V shorter by 6 bases and J shorter by 3 bases, with the junction holding 8 bases beyond the gene matches. This receptor was taken from a woman aged 50 to 65 with Graves' ophthalmopathy. The specimen was blood. Here the chain combines TRBV12-5 and TRBJ2-7; 7 junctional bases match TRBD1. The base sequence is TGTGCTAGTGGAAATACGGGACAGAACTACGAGCAGTACTTC. Its translation is CASGNTGQNYEQYF. Extended through the reference TRBV12-5 and TRBJ2-7 proteins, this CDR3 yields the full variable domain: DARVTQTPRHKVTEMGQEVTMRCQPILGHNTVFWYRQTMMQGLELLAYFRNRAPLDDSGMPKDRFSAEMPDATLATLKIQPSEPRDSAVYFCASGNTGQNYEQYFGPGTRLTVT.